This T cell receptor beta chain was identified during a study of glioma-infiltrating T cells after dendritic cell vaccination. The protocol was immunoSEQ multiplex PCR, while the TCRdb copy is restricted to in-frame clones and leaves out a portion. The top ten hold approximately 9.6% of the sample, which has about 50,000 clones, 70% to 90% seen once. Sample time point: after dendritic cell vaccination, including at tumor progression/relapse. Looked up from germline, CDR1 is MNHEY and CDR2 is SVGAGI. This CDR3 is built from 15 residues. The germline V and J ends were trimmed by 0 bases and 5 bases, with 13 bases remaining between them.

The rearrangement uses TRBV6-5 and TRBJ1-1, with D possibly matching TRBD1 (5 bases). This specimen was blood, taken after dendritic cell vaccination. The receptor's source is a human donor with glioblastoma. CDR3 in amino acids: CASSYSSVGRTEAFF. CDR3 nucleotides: TGTGCCAGCAGTTACTCGAGTGTGGGGCGGACTGAAGCTTTCTTT.